The clone carrying this TCR beta chain was recorded a few times. Antigen unknown. The sample comes from a study of T-cell memory formation after mild COVID-19. On the study more broadly: TCR clusters were mostly donor specific.

TCRdb analysed the 5' RACE reads with MiXCR anew, one entry per CDR3 protein. The profile covers roughly 240,000 distinct CDR3 sequences, with roughly 16% appearing a single time and 22% taken by the ten largest. Study-wide results and limits: Specificity for SARS-CoV-2 was not confirmed among the second-wave clones peaking on day 37. There were some responding clones in pre-infection memory, which suggested that cross-reactive memory had joined.

V was clipped by 3 bases and J by 5 bases, with 15 bases between them. Germline CDR1 SGHRS, CDR2 YFSETQ. CDR3 size: 14 residues. This clonotype was sampled from a man between 18 and 35 years old who had mild COVID-19 (a few samples of this study predate the infection). Cell type and time point are not known. This rearrangement joins TRBV5-1 to TRBJ2-7; D uncertain. Sequencing input: PBMCs or a T cell subset sorted from them (not recorded which). The CDR3 region is CASSYRSADDEQYV. CDR3 nucleotide sequence: TGCGCCAGCAGCTACCGTTCCGCGGATGACGAGCAGTACGTC.